The 23 T cell receptor beta chains in this list originate from one sample, sequenced in a study of T cell responses to AZD1222 COVID-19 vaccine. Profiling relied on immunoSEQ multiplex PCR, and the TCRdb table lists in-frame clones only, not all of them. Counted here are more than 150,000 clones, approximately 92% occurring once; the ten biggest clones make up over 9.5%. The sample was peripheral blood, taken on day 0 of AZD1222 vaccination. These receptors were obtained from an adult in good health.

V usage is TRBV5-6 and J usage is TRBJ1-2; D unclear. Germline-derived CDR1 and CDR2 are SGHDT and YYEEEE. The CDR3 has 13 amino acids. Trimming stripped 7 bases from V and 8 bases from J, with 18 bases between. CDR3 sequence reads: CASRVQRAGGYTF. As DNA, the CDR3 is TGTGCCAGCCGGGTGCAGAGGGCTGGCGGCTACACCTTC.

This chain connects TRBV7-9 to TRBJ2-2, with D possibly being TRBD2 (6 bases). The V end lost 5 bases, the J end lost 7 bases, and 8 bases lay between the germline ends. Looked up from germline, CDR1 is SEHNR and CDR2 is FQNEAQ (reference sequence). The CDR3 sequence is 12 residues long. CDR3 amino acids: CASSRLDGELFF. The CDR3 coding sequence is TGTGCCAGCAGCAGACTAGACGGGGAGCTGTTTTTT.

This chain links TRBV27 with TRBJ1-3; 7 bases fit TRBD1. The CDR3 is made up of 16 amino acids. Germline V lookup: CDR1 MNHEY, CDR2 SMNVEV (reference sequence). Losses at the gene ends were 5 bases for V and 0 bases for J; bases not matched to a gene: 7. The CDR3 loop reads CASSPRDSSSGNTIYF. CDR3 coding DNA: TGTGCCAGCAGTCCACGGGACAGCAGCTCTGGAAACACCATATATTTT.

The count of this clone is one. The V gene is TRBV7-9, the J gene TRBJ2-1; D is undetermined. The CDR3 spans 14 residues. Between the trimmed V and J ends, which lost 3 bases and 0 bases, there was a span of 6 bases. Germline V gene sequence: CDR1 SEHNR, CDR2 FQNEAQ (reference sequence). In nucleotides, the CDR3 is TGTGCCAGCAGCTTTTTCAGCTCCTACAATGAGCAGTTCTTC. Its protein is CASSFFSSYNEQFF. Using reference TRBV7-9 and TRBJ2-1 for the parts outside the CDR3, the full variable domain is DTGVSQNPRHKITKRGQNVTFRCDPISEHNRLYWYRQTLGQGPEFLTYFQNEAQLEKSRLLSDRFSAERPKGSFSTLEIQRTEQGDSAMYLCASSFFSSYNEQFFGPGTRLTVL.

The sample holds many counts of this clone. The CDR3 region has the DNA TGTGCCAGCAGTTACGCTGGGGGGTCCGGGGCCAACGTCCTGACTTTC. Protein product: CASSYAGGSGANVLTF. The chain recombines TRBV6-5 with TRBJ2-6, with D perhaps TRBD2 (6 bases). CDR1 and CDR2 (germline): MNHEY, SVGAGI. V was shortened by 2 bases and J by 4 bases, with 12 bases between the two germline ends. This CDR3 comprises 16 residues.

This sequence joins TRBV10-2 and TRBJ2-7, with a tentative D call TRBD1 (5 bases). CDR1 and CDR2 from the germline V gene are WSHSY and SAAADI. The CDR3 contains 12 residues. Between the trimmed V and J ends, which lost 0 bases and 5 bases, there was a span of 5 bases. The CDR3 nucleotides read TGCGCCAGCAGTGAGTCGGACAACGAGCAGTACTTC. Its protein product is CASSESDNEQYF.

This clone was picked up a small number of times. The genes are TRBV27 and TRBJ1-2, with D tentatively TRBD1 (6 bases). Trimming cost V 5 bases and J 8 bases, with 12 bases left between them. Germline V gene sequence: CDR1 MNHEY, CDR2 SMNVEV (reference sequence). The CDR3 has 12 residues. The chain's CDR3 is CASSVQGGGYTF. CDR3 bases: TGTGCCAGCAGTGTACAGGGTGGCGGCTACACCTTC.

The chain carries TRBV10-3 and TRBJ2-3; 7 bases map to TRBD2. Germline V gives CDR1 ENHRY, CDR2 SYGVKD. The CDR3 totals 13 residues. V shed 11 bases and J 0 bases; nucleotides not matched to a gene: 5. The CDR3 sequence is CAVGRASTDTQYF. The DNA for the CDR3 is TGTGCCGTAGGGAGGGCCAGCACAGATACGCAGTATTTT.

The gene calls are TRBV15 and TRBJ2-7; D may correspond to TRBD1 or TRBD2 (5 bases each). The CDR3 has 15 residues. Germline CDR1 and CDR2: LNHNV and YYDKDF (reference sequence). Trimming removed 2 bases from V and 3 bases from J, with 14 bases in between. In nucleotides, the CDR3 is TGTGCCACCAGCAGAACCGGGACGCCTGACTACGAGCAGTACTTC. Amino acids: CATSRTGTPDYEQYF.

In DNA form, the CDR3 reads TGTGCCAGCAAGGAGATAGGAGGGGCCAACGTCCTGACTTTC. Protein sequence: CASKEIGGANVLTF. V usage is TRBV2 and J usage is TRBJ2-6; D is undetermined. The length of the CDR3 is 14 residues. With 7 bases removed from V and 4 bases from J, the gap between germline ends came to 11 bases. CDR1 and CDR2 from the germline V gene are SNHLY and FYNNEI.

The V call is TRBV5-1, the J call TRBJ1-3; D is perhaps TRBD1 (6 bases). Germline V gene data show CDR1 as SGHRS and CDR2 as YFSETQ. The CDR3 runs 15 residues. Trimming cost V 4 bases and J 0 bases, with 11 bases left between them. CDR3 sequence (DNA): TGCGCCAGCAGCGCACAGGGTTACTCTGGAAACACCATATATTTT. Protein: CASSAQGYSGNTIYF.

As concerns this clone: The junction and the germline gene differ at one end; a read error may be behind it. V and J are TRBV11-2 and TRBJ2-5; possibly TRBD1 or TRBD2 for D (5 bases each). Germline V gives CDR1 SGHAT, CDR2 FQNNGV. The CDR3 runs 11 residues. CDR3 amino acids: CASSSGAGSDF. The CDR3 bases are TGTGCCAGCAGCTCCGGGGCAGGGTCCGACTTC.

Notes on this clone: The junction departs from germline at one end; a sequencing error may be responsible. The chain links TRBV7-7 to TRBJ2-5; TRBD1 matches at 12 bases. In germline, CDR1 is SSHAT, CDR2 FNYEAQ (reference sequence). The CDR3 totals 17 residues. CDR3 DNA: TGTGCTAGCAGCTTGGGGCGGGACAGGGGGCGCAAAGAGACCCAGTACTTC. It codes for CASSLGRDRGRKETQYF.

The V call is TRBV6-5, the J call TRBJ1-2; TRBD1 aligns across 8 bases. Germline values: CDR1 MNHEY, CDR2 SVGAGI. The V and J ends lost 7 bases and 3 bases, in that order; junction bases with no gene match: 7. The CDR3 consists of 14 residues. CDR3 sequence: CASIGQGKDYGYTF. In DNA form, the CDR3 reads TGTGCCAGCATCGGACAGGGAAAGGACTATGGCTACACCTTC.

V is TRBV5-1 and J is TRBJ2-1, with TRBD1 matching over 7 bases. J was trimmed by 8 bases and V by 4 bases; bases with no gene match: 12. CDR1 is SGHRS and CDR2 is YFSETQ in the germline V gene. The CDR3 is made up of 15 amino acids. The CDR3 loop reads CASSPPRTGWDEQFF. The DNA of the CDR3 is TGCGCCAGCAGCCCACCACGGACAGGTTGGGATGAGCAGTTCTTC.

This chain connects TRBV11-2 to TRBJ2-6; no clear D. V lost 0 bases and J lost 4, with 16 bases in between. The germline V gene has CDR1 SGHAT and CDR2 FQNNGV. The CDR3 is 18 residues long. This chain's CDR3 is CASSLDIVRSSGANVLTF. CDR3 coding DNA: TGTGCCAGCAGCTTAGATATTGTCAGGTCTTCGGGGGCCAACGTCCTGACTTTC.

The chain combines TRBV15 with TRBJ1-3; no reliable D call. Germline V gene sequence: CDR1 LNHNV, CDR2 YYDKDF (reference sequence). The CDR3 runs 13 residues. V dropped 0 bases and J dropped 8 bases, with 8 bases sitting between them. In DNA, the CDR3 is TGTGCCACCAGCAGAGATCCCGGGGACACCATATATTTT. It codes for CATSRDPGDTIYF.

CDR3 sequence: CSSGADTEAFF. In nucleotides, the CDR3 is TGCAGTAGCGGGGCGGACACTGAAGCTTTCTTT. This chain links TRBV20-1 with TRBJ1-1; D might be TRBD1 (5 bases). The CDR3 is made up of 11 amino acids. V lost 8 bases and J lost 3, with 10 bases in between. Germline V CDR1 and CDR2: DFQATT, SNEGSKA (reference sequence).

The chain combines TRBV6-5 with TRBJ1-5, with D unclear. Germline V gives CDR1 MNHEY, CDR2 SVGAGI. V lost 0 bases and J 4 bases, leaving 10 bases between the germline ends. The CDR3 length is 15 residues. The CDR3 nucleotides are TGTGCCAGCAGTTACTCCCTTGACTTAAATCAGCCCCAGCATTTT. Translated, it gives CASSYSLDLNQPQHF.

The chain links TRBV27 to TRBJ1-1; TRBD1 matches at 9 bases. Germline trimming cut 5 bases from V and 6 bases from J; bases unmatched to any gene: 10. The CDR3 spans 15 residues. Germline values: CDR1 MNHEY, CDR2 SMNVEV (reference sequence). CDR3 nucleotide sequence: TGTGCCAGCAGTCGCACAGGGGGCTTGGGGGCTGAAGCTTTCTTT. This codes for CASSRTGGLGAEAFF.

This chain links TRBV27 with TRBJ1-3; 8 bases map to TRBD1. Germline trimming cut 5 bases from V and 5 bases from J; bases unmatched to any gene: 8. Germline V gene lookup returns CDR1 MNHEY and CDR2 SMNVEV (reference sequence). The CDR3 is made up of 15 amino acids. CDR3 DNA: TGTGCCAGCAGTCCCCAGGGGGCTGTGAGAAACACCATATATTTT. Encoded protein: CASSPQGAVRNTIYF.

J is TRBJ1-1 and V is TRBV19; no reliable D call. The germline V gene encodes CDR1 LNHDA and CDR2 SQIVND (reference sequence). The CDR3 covers 14 residues. Trimming left V 5 bases short and J 4 bases short, with 14 bases between. The CDR3 spells CASSSSPRGTEAFF. The CDR3 DNA sequence: TGTGCCAGTAGTTCGTCTCCCCGGGGCACTGAAGCTTTCTTT.

The V gene is TRBV7-2, the J gene TRBJ2-2; 16 bases line up with TRBD2. The CDR3 sequence is 16 residues long. Germline V lookup: CDR1 SGHTA, CDR2 FQGNSA. V lost 4 bases to trimming and J lost 6 bases; unmatched junction nucleotides: 2. For the CDR3, the DNA is TGTGCCAGCAGCTCGGGACTAGCGGGGGGGCCCGGGGAGCTGTTTTTT. Its protein product is CASSSGLAGGPGELFF.